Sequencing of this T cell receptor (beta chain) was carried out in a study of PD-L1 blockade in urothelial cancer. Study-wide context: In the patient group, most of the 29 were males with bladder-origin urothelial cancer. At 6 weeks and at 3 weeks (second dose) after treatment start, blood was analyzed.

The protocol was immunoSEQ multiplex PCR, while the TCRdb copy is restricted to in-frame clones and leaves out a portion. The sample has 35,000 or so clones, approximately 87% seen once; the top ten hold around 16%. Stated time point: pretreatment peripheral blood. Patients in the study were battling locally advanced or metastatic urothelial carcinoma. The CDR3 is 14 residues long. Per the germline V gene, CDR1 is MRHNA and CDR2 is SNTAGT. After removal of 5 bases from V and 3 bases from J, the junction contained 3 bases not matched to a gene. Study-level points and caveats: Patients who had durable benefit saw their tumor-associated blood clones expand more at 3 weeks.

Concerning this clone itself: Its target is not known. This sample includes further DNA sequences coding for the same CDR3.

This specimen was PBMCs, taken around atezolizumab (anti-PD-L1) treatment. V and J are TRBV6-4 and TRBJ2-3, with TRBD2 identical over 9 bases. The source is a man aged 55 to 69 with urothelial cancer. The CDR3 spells CASSLAGGTDTQYF. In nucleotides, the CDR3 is TGTGCCAGCAGTTTGGCGGGAGGGACAGATACGCAGTATTTT.